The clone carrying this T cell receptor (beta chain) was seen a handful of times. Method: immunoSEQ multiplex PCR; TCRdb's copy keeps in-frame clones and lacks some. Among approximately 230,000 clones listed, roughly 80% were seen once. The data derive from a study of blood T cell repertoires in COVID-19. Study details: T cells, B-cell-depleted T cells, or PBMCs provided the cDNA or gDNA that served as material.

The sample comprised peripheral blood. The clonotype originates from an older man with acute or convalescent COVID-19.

CDR3 amino acids: CATSDPGSSQPQHF. As DNA, the CDR3 is TGTGCCACCAGTGATCCAGGGTCGAGTCAGCCCCAGCATTTT. V gene TRBV24-1 combines with J gene TRBJ1-5, with D possibly matching TRBD1 (5 bases). Trimming stripped 3 bases from V and 6 bases from J, with 11 bases between. This CDR3 is built from 14 residues. From germline, CDR1 is KGHDR and CDR2 SFDVKD.